This entry lists 25 T cell receptor beta chains sequenced from one sample in a study of response to subunit inactivated influenza vaccine. TCRdb reanalysed the RT-PCR reads using MiXCR and keeps one entry per CDR3 protein. The data contain about 650,000 distinct CDR3 sequences, approximately 15% of them singletons. The specimen was PBMCs from blood, collected 14 to 15 days before vaccination. These receptor sequences come from a man between 50 and 59 years old who received an inactivated influenza vaccine.

This clonotype came up many times. V and J are TRBV29-1 and TRBJ2-5; D is undetermined. Germline CDR1 SQVTM, CDR2 ANQGSEA. Between the trimmed V and J ends, which lost 4 bases and 4 bases, there was a span of 7 bases. The CDR3 loop spans 11 amino acids. The CDR3 region has the DNA TGCAGCGTTGGAGGAAGAGAGACCCAGTACTTC. This encodes CSVGGRETQYF.

This clonotype was counted between two and nine times. The rearrangement joins TRBV24-1 to TRBJ2-5, with 8 bases fitting TRBD2. V shed 9 bases and J 4 bases; nucleotides not matched to a gene: 15. This CDR3 region has 16 residues. Germline V gene data show CDR1 as KGHDR and CDR2 as SFDVKD. Written as DNA, the CDR3 is TGTGCCACCCCCAGCGGGAGTGGGTTGCGGGGAGAGACCCAGTACTTC. It encodes CATPSGSGLRGETQYF.

V and J are TRBV20-1 and TRBJ1-1; tentatively, D is TRBD1 (5 bases). This CDR3 comprises 15 residues. V lost 5 bases and J 1 base, leaving 17 bases between the germline ends. Germline V gene data show CDR1 as DFQATT and CDR2 as SNEGSKA (reference sequence). CDR3 sequence reads: CSAEAGGAWNTEAFF. CDR3 sequence (DNA): TGCAGTGCTGAGGCTGGGGGAGCCTGGAACACTGAAGCTTTCTTT.

This chain connects TRBV10-3 to TRBJ1-5; the match to TRBD1 covers 11 bases. CDR1 is ENHRY, CDR2 SYGVKD, per germline. The CDR3 extends over 15 amino acids. V was pared by 6 bases and J by 1 base, with 2 bases of the junction left unmatched. The CDR3 DNA is TGTGCCATCAGCGGGACAGGGGGAAGCAATCAGCCCCAGCATTTT. This gives the protein CAISGTGGSNQPQHF.

This clonotype was counted at least ten times. This chain joins TRBV19 and TRBJ1-3; D remains ambiguous. The ends were cut back, 4 bases at V and 8 bases at J, with 12 bases in the middle. The CDR3 runs to 13 residues. The germline V gene encodes CDR1 LNHDA and CDR2 SQIVND (reference sequence). The chain's CDR3 is CASSTTLADTIYF. The CDR3 DNA is TGTGCCAGTAGTACGACCTTAGCGGACACCATATATTTT.

The chain couples TRBV2 to TRBJ1-1, with TRBD1 as a possible D gene (5 bases). The germline CDR1 and CDR2 sequences are SNHLY and FYNNEI. The V gene lost 4 bases and the J gene lost 4 bases, with 16 bases spanning the gap. The CDR3 consists of 15 residues. The CDR3 loop is CASSGTLFGGTEAFF. The CDR3, as DNA: TGTGCCAGCAGTGGGACCCTGTTTGGGGGCACTGAAGCTTTCTTT.

A few counts support this clonotype. The chain joins TRBV12-3 or TRBV12-4 to TRBJ2-2; no firm D call. The CDR3 runs 14 residues. With 1 base removed from V and 5 bases from J, the gap between germline ends came to 8 bases. Here the CDR3 reads CASSLGYLTGELFF. CDR3 DNA: TGTGCCAGCAGTTTAGGTTACCTAACCGGGGAGCTGTTTTTT.

In its sample, this clonotype was seen a few times. This chain connects TRBV6-2 or TRBV6-3 to TRBJ2-3; D is uncertain. Germline V CDR1 and CDR2: MNHEY, SVGEGT. The CDR3 spans 16 residues. The V end was cut by 3 bases, the J end by 5 bases, with 18 bases between. In nucleotides, the CDR3 is TGTGCCAGCAGTTATTCCAGCTCCTCTACACGAGATACGCAGTATTTT. Protein: CASSYSSSSTRDTQYF.

This clonotype appeared a few times. V is TRBV28 and J is TRBJ2-2, with TRBD2 matching 7 bases. The CDR3 totals 15 residues. V was clipped by 3 bases and J by 4 bases; unmatched bases: 5. Germline CDR1 is MDHEN and CDR2 is SYDVKM. The CDR3 sequence is CASSLWREITGELFF. For the CDR3, the DNA is TGTGCCAGCAGTTTGTGGCGGGAGATCACCGGGGAGCTGTTTTTT.

The chain employs TRBV12-3 or TRBV12-4 and TRBJ2-3; D is perhaps TRBD2 (6 bases). The length of the CDR3 is 12 residues. V lost 6 bases and J lost 8, with 12 bases in between. CDR3 region: CASRTEGGTQYF. The CDR3 coding sequence is TGTGCCAGCAGGACAGAGGGAGGTACGCAGTATTTT.

This clonotype was picked up a small number of times. The rearrangement joins TRBV5-6 to TRBJ1-2, with D unresolved. CDR1 is SGHDT and CDR2 is YYEEEE in the germline V gene. CDR3 length: 14 amino acids. The V gene lost 0 bases and the J gene lost 2 bases, with 8 bases spanning the gap. CDR3 sequence (DNA): TGTGCCAGCAGCTTGGTCTCACGGAACTATGGCTACACCTTC. Translated: CASSLVSRNYGYTF.

As concerns this clonotype: At one boundary the junction diverges from the germline segment, which might be a read error. This chain links TRBV7-2 with TRBJ1-4; tentatively, D is TRBD1 (5 bases). CDR3 length: 14 amino acids. Germline V gene data show CDR1 as SGHTA and CDR2 as FQGNSA. The CDR3 nucleotides are TGTGCGAGCAGCTCTCTGGACCCGAGGGGAAACCTGTTTTTT. Translating it yields CASSSLDPRGNLFF.

This chain connects TRBV19 to TRBJ2-6, with D possibly TRBD1 on 5 matching bases. Trimming stripped 6 bases from V and 0 bases from J, with 24 bases between. CDR3 length equals 20 residues. Germline values: CDR1 LNHDA, CDR2 SQIVND (reference sequence). The CDR3 coding sequence is TGTGCCAGTAGCTCCTGGTTCCAGGGAAGATCCAACTCTGGGGCCAACGTCCTGACTTTC. It translates to CASSSWFQGRSNSGANVLTF.

This clonotype appeared many times. CDR3 residues: CASRRDRDNQPQHF. The CDR3 DNA reads as TGTGCCAGCAGAAGGGACAGGGACAATCAGCCCCAGCATTTT. The J gene is TRBJ1-5, the V gene TRBV10-3, with 9 bases that match TRBD1. CDR1 and CDR2 from the germline V gene are ENHRY and SYGVKD. The ends lost 10 bases at V and 3 bases at J; junction bases unmatched: 7. The length of the CDR3 is 14 residues.

The chain has TRBV7-2 and TRBJ2-7; D may match TRBD1 or TRBD2 (6 bases each). This CDR3 contains 12 residues. The V and J ends lost 8 bases and 4 bases respectively, with 12 bases between them. Looked up from germline, CDR1 is SGHTA and CDR2 is FQGNSA. CDR3 residues: CASGTGAYEQYF. The CDR3 DNA reads as TGTGCCAGCGGTACGGGGGCATACGAGCAGTACTTC.

In its sample, this clonotype was seen a few times. This rearrangement joins TRBV6-5 to TRBJ1-5; D gene uncertain. V lost 4 bases and J 3 bases, leaving 10 bases between the germline ends. The CDR3 covers 14 residues. Per the germline V gene, CDR1 is MNHEY and CDR2 is SVGAGI. For the CDR3, the DNA is TGTGCCAGCAGTTCTCGGAGTAACAATCAGCCCCAGCATTTT. Its translation is CASSSRSNNQPQHF.

This clonotype has at least ten counts. V usage is TRBV5-1 and J usage is TRBJ2-7, with D perhaps matching TRBD2 (5 bases). Trimming shortened V by 0 bases and J by 0 bases, and 16 bases separated the two germline ends. Per germline, CDR1 SGHRS and CDR2 YFSETQ. This CDR3 contains 17 residues. The CDR3 nucleotides are TGCGCCAGCAGCTTGGGCCCCCAGGAGGCGAGCTCCTACGAGCAGTACTTC. Encoded protein: CASSLGPQEASSYEQYF.

This sequence joins TRBV20-1 and TRBJ2-1; TRBD2 matches 10 bases. The CDR3 consists of 15 residues. V lost 5 bases and J lost 2; bases outside the gene matches: 6. Germline loops: CDR1 DFQATT, CDR2 SNEGSKA (reference sequence). The CDR3 protein is CSAPNSGGTYNEQFF. CDR3 DNA sequence: TGCAGTGCTCCGAATAGCGGGGGGACCTACAATGAGCAGTTCTTC.

This sequence joins TRBV6-2 or TRBV6-3 and TRBJ2-6; D is possibly TRBD2 (6 bases). Looked up from germline, CDR1 is MNHEY and CDR2 is SVGEGT. The CDR3 is 15 residues long. The V end lost 3 bases, the J end lost 3 bases, and 9 bases lay between the germline ends. CDR3: CASSYAGLGANVLTF. For the CDR3, the DNA is TGTGCCAGCAGTTATGCGGGGCTTGGGGCCAACGTCCTGACTTTC.

This clonotype was found a few times. This rearrangement joins TRBV5-1 to TRBJ2-3; 10 nucleotides match TRBD2. The V gene's germline CDR1 is SGHRS and CDR2 YFSETQ. With 4 bases clipped from V and 0 bases from J, the junction kept 11 bases outside the gene matches. This CDR3 comprises 18 residues. CDR3 in amino acids: CASSTRPSGGTSTDTQYF. In nucleotides, the CDR3 is TGCGCCAGCAGCACGCGTCCTAGCGGGGGAACTAGCACAGATACGCAGTATTTT.

The chain recombines TRBV27 with TRBJ2-7, with 8 bases that match TRBD1. The CDR3 totals 15 residues. Germline V gene lookup returns CDR1 MNHEY and CDR2 SMNVEV (reference sequence). Trimming took 5 bases from V and 4 from J; bases not matched to a gene: 10. The CDR3 DNA is TGTGCCAGCAGTATAAGGACAGGGACGGGATACGAGCAGTACTTC. Its translation is CASSIRTGTGYEQYF.

This clonotype was counted at least ten times. The chain carries TRBV12-3 or TRBV12-4 and TRBJ2-2; TRBD2 is a possible D gene (6 bases). Trimming left V 2 bases short and J 5 bases short, with 18 bases between. This CDR3 comprises 17 residues. The CDR3 nucleotides read TGTGCCAGCAGTTTATTTTTTGGCGGGAAAACTACCGGGGAGCTGTTTTTT. Protein sequence: CASSLFFGGKTTGELFF.

This clonotype has only a few counts. The rearrangement links TRBV5-1 to TRBJ2-2, with TRBD2 matching over 10 bases. The CDR3 extends over 16 amino acids. Germline assignment: CDR1 SGHRS and CDR2 YFSETQ. J gave up 7 bases and V 4 bases, and 10 bases lay outside the gene matches. Here the CDR3 DNA reads TGCGCCAGCAGCGCCTCCCTAGCGGGGGACTTCGGGGAGCTGTTTTTT. It translates to CASSASLAGDFGELFF. The full variable domain, completed using reference TRBV5-1 and TRBJ2-2, is KAGVTQTPRYLIKTRGQQVTLSCSPISGHRSVSWYQQTPGQGLQFLFEYFSETQRNKGNFPGRFSGRQFSNSRSEMNVSTLELGDSALYLCASSASLAGDFGELFFGEGSRLTVL.

This clonotype was counted a few times. The chain employs TRBV20-1 and TRBJ2-7; 11 positions agree with TRBD2. The CDR3 is 15 amino acids. Trimming at V came to 0 bases and at J to 5 bases, leaving 6 bases not matched to a gene. Germline CDR1 and CDR2: DFQATT and SNEGSKA (reference sequence). The CDR3 DNA reads TGCAGTGCTAGAGATCCCACTAGCGGGAGAGACGAGCAGTACTTC. Translated: CSARDPTSGRDEQYF.

This clonotype is a singleton in its sample. The chain combines TRBV11-1 with TRBJ2-7; TRBD1 aligns across 8 bases. Germline CDR1 is SGHAT and CDR2 is FQDESV (reference sequence). The CDR3 is made up of 14 amino acids. V shed 3 bases and J 4 bases; nucleotides not matched to a gene: 5. DNA of the CDR3: TGTGCCAGCAGCTTCGGGGACAGGATTTACGAGCAGTACTTC. Residues: CASSFGDRIYEQYF.